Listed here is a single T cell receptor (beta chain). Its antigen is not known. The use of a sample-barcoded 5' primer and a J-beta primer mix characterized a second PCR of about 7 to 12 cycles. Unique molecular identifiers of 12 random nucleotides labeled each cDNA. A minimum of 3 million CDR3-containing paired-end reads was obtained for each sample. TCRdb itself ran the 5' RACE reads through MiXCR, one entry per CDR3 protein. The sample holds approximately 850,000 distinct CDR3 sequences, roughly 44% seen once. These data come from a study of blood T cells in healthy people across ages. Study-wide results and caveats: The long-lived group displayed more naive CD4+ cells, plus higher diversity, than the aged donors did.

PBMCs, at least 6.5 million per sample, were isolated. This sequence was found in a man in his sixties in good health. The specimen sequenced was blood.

CDR3: CASSQGDNYRGYTF. CDR3 nucleotide sequence: TGCGCCAGCAGCCAAGGGGACAACTACCGGGGCTACACCTTC. The V gene is TRBV4-3, the J gene TRBJ1-2; D may be TRBD1 (6 bases). CDR3 size: 14 residues. The germline CDR1 and CDR2 sequences are LGHNA and YSLEER. Trimming pared 1 base from V and 8 bases from J, leaving 14 bases between.